The sequence of this T cell receptor (beta chain) was determined in a study of T cell responses to AZD1222 COVID-19 vaccine. About the study: Second doses that came at about 4 or about 12 weeks were put together. Overall study results and limits: White British donors predominated, females outnumbered males, and clonal diversity was possibly underestimated. Reportedly, nearly half the spike-specific TCRs target unmutated variant regions. Only 5 to 7 individuals given AZD1222 were seropositive at baseline.

Of note for this clone: Its antigen is still unknown.

The V segment lost 2 bases and the J segment 3 bases; nucleotides outside the gene matches: 0. Germline V gene lookup returns CDR1 MNHNY and CDR2 SVGAGI (reference sequence). The length of the CDR3 is 13 residues. Here immunoSEQ multiplex PCR was the method, and the copy in TCRdb shows in-frame clones only, minus some. The sample lists roughly 130,000 clones, roughly 84% occurring once. Sample: peripheral blood, taken on day 0 of AZD1222 vaccination. This chain uses TRBV6-6 with TRBJ1-1; 7 bases map to TRBD1. The receptor comes from an adult in good health. The CDR3 loop is CASSYTGDTEAFF. The CDR3 region has the DNA TGTGCCAGCAGTTACACAGGGGACACTGAAGCTTTCTTT.